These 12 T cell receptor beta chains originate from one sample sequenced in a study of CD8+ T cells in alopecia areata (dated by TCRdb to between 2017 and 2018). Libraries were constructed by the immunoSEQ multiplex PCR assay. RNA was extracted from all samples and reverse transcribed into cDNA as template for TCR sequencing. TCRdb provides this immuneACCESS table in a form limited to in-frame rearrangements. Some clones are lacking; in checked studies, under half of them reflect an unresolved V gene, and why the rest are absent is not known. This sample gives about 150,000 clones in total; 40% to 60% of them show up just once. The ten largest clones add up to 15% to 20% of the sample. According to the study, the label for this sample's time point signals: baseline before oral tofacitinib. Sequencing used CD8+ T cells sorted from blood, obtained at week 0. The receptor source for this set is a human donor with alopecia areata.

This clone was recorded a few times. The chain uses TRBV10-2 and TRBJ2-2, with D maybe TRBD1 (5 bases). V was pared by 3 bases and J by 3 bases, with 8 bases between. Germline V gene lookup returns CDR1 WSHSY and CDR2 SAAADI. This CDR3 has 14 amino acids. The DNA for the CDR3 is TGCGCCAGCAGTGACACAGGATACACCGGGGAGCTGTTTTTT. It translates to CASSDTGYTGELFF.

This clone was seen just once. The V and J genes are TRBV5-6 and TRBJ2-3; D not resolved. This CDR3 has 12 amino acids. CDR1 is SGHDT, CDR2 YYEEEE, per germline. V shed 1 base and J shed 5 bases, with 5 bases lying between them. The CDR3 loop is CASSLRKDTQYF. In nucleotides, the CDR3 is TGTGCCAGCAGCTTGAGGAAAGATACGCAGTATTTT.

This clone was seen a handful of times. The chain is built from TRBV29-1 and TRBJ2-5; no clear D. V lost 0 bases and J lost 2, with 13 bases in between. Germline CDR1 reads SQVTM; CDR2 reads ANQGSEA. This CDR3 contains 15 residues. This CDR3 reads CSVEDLGQLQETQYF. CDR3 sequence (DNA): TGCAGCGTTGAAGATCTTGGGCAACTACAAGAGACCCAGTACTTC.

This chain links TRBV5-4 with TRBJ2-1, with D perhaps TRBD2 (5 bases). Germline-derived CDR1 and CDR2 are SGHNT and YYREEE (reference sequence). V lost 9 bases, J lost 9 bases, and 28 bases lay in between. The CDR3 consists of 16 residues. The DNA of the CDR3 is TGTGCCACTCAAGTGAGGGTTGGTCCTGGTCATGGTGAGCAGTTCTTC. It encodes CATQVRVGPGHGEQFF.

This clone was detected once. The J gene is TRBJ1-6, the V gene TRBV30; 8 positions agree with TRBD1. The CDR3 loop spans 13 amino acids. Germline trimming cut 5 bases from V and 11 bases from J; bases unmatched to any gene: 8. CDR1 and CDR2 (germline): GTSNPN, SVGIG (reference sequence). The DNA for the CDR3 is TGTGCCTGGGGTGACAGGGGAGATCCACCCCTCCACTTT. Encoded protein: CAWGDRGDPPLHF.

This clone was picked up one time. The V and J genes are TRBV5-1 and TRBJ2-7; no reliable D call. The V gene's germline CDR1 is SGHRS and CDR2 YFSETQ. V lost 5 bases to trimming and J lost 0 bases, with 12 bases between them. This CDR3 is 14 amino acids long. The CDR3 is CASRGPDTSYEQYF. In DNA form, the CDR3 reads TGCGCCAGCAGAGGTCCAGATACCTCCTACGAGCAGTACTTC. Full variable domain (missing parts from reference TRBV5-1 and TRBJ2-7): KAGVTQTPRYLIKTRGQQVTLSCSPISGHRSVSWYQQTPGQGLQFLFEYFSETQRNKGNFPGRFSGRQFSNSRSEMNVSTLELGDSALYLCASRGPDTSYEQYFGPGTRLTVT.

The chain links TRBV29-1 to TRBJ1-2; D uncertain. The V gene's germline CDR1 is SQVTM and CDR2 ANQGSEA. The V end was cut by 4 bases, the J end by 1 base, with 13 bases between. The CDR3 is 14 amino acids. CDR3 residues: CSVGVAGFNYGYTF. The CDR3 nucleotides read TGCAGCGTTGGGGTGGCAGGATTTAACTATGGCTACACCTTC.

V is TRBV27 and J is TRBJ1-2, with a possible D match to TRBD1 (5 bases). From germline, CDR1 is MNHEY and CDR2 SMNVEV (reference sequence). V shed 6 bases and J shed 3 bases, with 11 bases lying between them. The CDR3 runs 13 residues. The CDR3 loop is CASSRGSDYGYTF. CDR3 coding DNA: TGTGCCAGCAGCCGGGGGTCCGACTATGGCTACACCTTC.

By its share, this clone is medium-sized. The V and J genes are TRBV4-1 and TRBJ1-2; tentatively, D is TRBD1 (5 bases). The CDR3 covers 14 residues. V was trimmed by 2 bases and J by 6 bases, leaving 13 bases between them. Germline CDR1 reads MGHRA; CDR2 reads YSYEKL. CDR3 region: CASSQTAGRHGYTF. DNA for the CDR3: TGCGCCAGCAGCCAAACGGCAGGGAGGCATGGCTACACCTTC.

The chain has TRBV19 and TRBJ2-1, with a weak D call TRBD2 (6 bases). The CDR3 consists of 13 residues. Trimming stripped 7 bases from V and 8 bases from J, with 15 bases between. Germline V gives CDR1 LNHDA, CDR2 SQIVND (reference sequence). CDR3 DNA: TGTGCCAGTATGCTGACGGGGGAGGATGAGCAGTTCTTC. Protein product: CASMLTGEDEQFF. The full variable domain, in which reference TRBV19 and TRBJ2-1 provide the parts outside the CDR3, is DGGITQSPKYLFRKEGQNVTLSCEQNLNHDAMYWYRQDPGQGLRLIYYSQIVNDFQKGDIAEGYSVSREKKESFPLTVTSAQKNPTAFYLCASMLTGEDEQFFGPGTRLTVL.

In DNA form, the CDR3 reads TGCGCCAGCAGCGGGTCGGGACAAGCTTTCTTT. Protein: CASSGSGQAFF. The V call is TRBV4-3, the J call TRBJ1-1, with a possible D match to TRBD1 (5 bases). Per germline, CDR1 LGHNA and CDR2 YSLEER. The V and J ends lost 5 bases and 9 bases respectively, with 10 bases between them. The length of the CDR3 is 11 residues.

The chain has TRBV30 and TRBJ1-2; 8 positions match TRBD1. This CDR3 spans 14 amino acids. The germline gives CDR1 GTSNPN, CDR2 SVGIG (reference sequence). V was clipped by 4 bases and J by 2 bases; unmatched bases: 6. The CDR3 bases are TGTGCCTGGATTTCGGACAGGGAAAACTATGGCTACACCTTC. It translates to CAWISDRENYGYTF.